This T cell receptor beta chain stems from a study of T cells in women clearing cervical HPV infection. Study as a whole: Case blood was drawn when the lesion was first found; control blood after infection became undetectable.

The CDR3 runs to 15 residues. Between the trimmed V and J ends, which lost 2 bases and 5 bases, there was a span of 15 bases. Looked up from germline, CDR1 is KGHSH and CDR2 is LQKENI. With respect to this clone: The CDR3 end is not reached by the read, which stops 3 residues before it; the germline J gene fills it in.

Sequenced by immunoSEQ multiplex PCR; TCRdb stores in-frame clones only, minus some. Here the sample table reports about 31,000 clones. The TCR was taken from a woman aged 18 to 75 with a cervical HPV16 infection that either progressed to CIN3+ or cleared (not recorded which). The chain carries TRBV18 and TRBJ2-5; D not certain. Material: blood buffy coat. CDR3 protein: CASSPRANPRETQYF. CDR3 bases read: TGTGCCAGCTCACCAAGAGCGAACCCGCGGGAGACC.